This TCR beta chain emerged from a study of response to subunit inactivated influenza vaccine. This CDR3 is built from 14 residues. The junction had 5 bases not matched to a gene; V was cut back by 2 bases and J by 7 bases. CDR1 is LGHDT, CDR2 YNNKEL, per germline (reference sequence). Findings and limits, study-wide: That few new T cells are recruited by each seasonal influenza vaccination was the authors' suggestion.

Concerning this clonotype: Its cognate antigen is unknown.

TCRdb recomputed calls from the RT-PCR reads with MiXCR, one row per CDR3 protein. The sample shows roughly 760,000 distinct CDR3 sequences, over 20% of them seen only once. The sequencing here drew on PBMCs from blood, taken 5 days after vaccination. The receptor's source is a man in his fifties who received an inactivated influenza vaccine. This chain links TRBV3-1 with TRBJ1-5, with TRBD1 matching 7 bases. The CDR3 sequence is CASSQTGAGQPQHF. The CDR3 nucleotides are TGTGCCAGCAGCCAAACAGGGGCGGGCCAGCCCCAGCATTTT.